The source of this TCR beta chain is a study of T cells after posttransplantation cyclophosphamide. Overall study findings and caveats: Recipient CMV seropositivity and CMV reactivation strongly tracked TRB clonality. Later blood repertoires were often dominated by clones from the donor CD8+ memory compartment. Skin or GI-infiltrating T cells shared few TRB sequences with blood.

The CDR3 has 12 residues. V lost 2 bases, J lost 7 bases, and 4 bases lay in between. CDR1 is SGHDT, CDR2 YYEEEE, per germline. The assay was immunoSEQ multiplex PCR, and TCRdb's table has in-frame clones only and misses some. This sample has about 15,000 clones, each found more than once. Treatment was busulfan-fludarabine conditioning, a marrow graft, and cyclophosphamide on days +3 and +4. This clone was observed many times. Its antigen is still unknown. V and J are TRBV5-6 and TRBJ1-6; D remains ambiguous. This specimen was PBMCs, taken approximately 1,100 days after allogeneic stem cell transplant with posttransplant cyclophosphamide. The clonotype was recovered from a female patient aged 40-50 years who received an allogeneic stem cell transplant from a related donor, was CMV-positive, and had no GVHD. Certain T cells may be donor cells from the graft. In DNA, the CDR3 is TGTGCCAGCAGCTTCCTCAATTCACCCCTCCACTTT. This codes for CASSFLNSPLHF. Supplemented by reference TRBV5-6 and TRBJ1-6, the full variable domain reads DAGVTQSPTHLIKTRGQQVTLRCSPKSGHDTVSWYQQALGQGPQFIFQYYEEEERQRGNFPDRFSGHQFPNYSSELNVNALLLGDSALYLCASSFLNSPLHFGNGTRLTVT.